This T cell receptor beta chain was profiled in a study of OX40 agonist ivuxolimab in advanced cancers. V gave up 0 bases and J gave up 4 bases, with 12 bases separating them. The germline CDR1 and CDR2 sequences are GTSNPN and SVGIG (reference sequence). The CDR3 runs to 14 residues. TCRdb's table, derived via immunoSEQ multiplex PCR, lists solely in-frame clones and lacks some. In the table there are around 99,000 clones, 90% of which are singletons. Sequences were derived from CD4+ or CD8+ T cells sorted from blood, sampled in a trial of the OX40 agonist ivuxolimab. The gene calls are TRBV30 and TRBJ1-2; D call uncertain. This clonotype originated in an adult with an advanced solid tumor such as melanoma, head and neck, liver or kidney cancer. CDR3 sequence reads: CAWSVSRVTYGYTF. The DNA of the CDR3 is TGTGCCTGGAGTGTTTCCCGGGTAACCTATGGCTACACCTTC.